This TCR beta chain stems from a study of blood T cell repertoires in COVID-19. Looked up from germline, CDR1 is SGHKS and CDR2 is YYEKEE (reference sequence). V was clipped by 4 bases and J by 3 bases, with 14 bases between them. CDR3 size: 14 residues. Only in-frame clones appear in the TCRdb table, and some are missing; sequencing was by immunoSEQ multiplex PCR. Counted here are about 75,000 clones, around 89% occurring once; the ten biggest clones make up approximately 19%. The origin of this receptor is a human donor in a cohort sampled during active COVID-19. Sequenced material: peripheral blood. The chain combines TRBV5-5 with TRBJ2-7; no definite D call. The CDR3: CASSRKGEDYEQYF. The CDR3 DNA reads TGTGCCAGCAGCCGGAAAGGCGAGGACTACGAGCAGTACTTC.